This TCR beta chain was recorded in a study of T-cell memory formation after mild COVID-19. Study in general: TCR clusters were mostly confined to one donor each. Findings and limits, study-wide: SARS-CoV-2 specificity of second-wave clones peaking day 37 was unconfirmed. Cross-reactive memory appears to have joined, as suggested by some responding clones showing up in pre-infection memory.

Comments on this clonotype: No antigen is known for it.

5'RACE with constant-segment primers built TCRalpha and TCRbeta cDNA libraries with UMIs. From the 5' RACE reads, TCRdb called clonotypes with MiXCR, one entry per CDR3 protein. The data hold about 240,000 distinct CDR3 sequences, with around 10% observed a single time. The CDR3 loop spans 15 amino acids. V was pared by 5 bases and J by 4 bases, with 7 bases of the junction left unmatched. Germline CDR1 and CDR2: SGHVS and FQNEAQ. The material sequenced was PBMCs or a T cell subset sorted from them (not recorded which). The chain employs TRBV7-8 and TRBJ1-1; TRBD1 aligns across 10 bases. The clonotype originates from a young man who had mild COVID-19 (a few samples of this study predate the infection). Cell type and time point are not known. The CDR3 reads CASSRGTGEFTEAFF. The CDR3 coding sequence is TGTGCCAGCAGCAGGGGGACAGGGGAGTTCACTGAAGCTTTCTTT.